This T cell receptor beta chain was obtained from a study of human T cells and chemical hapten exposure. Study summary: Diphenylcyclopropenone was administered weekly to the scalp of patients throughout the approximately 25-week study.

CDR3 length equals 13 residues. Germline CDR1 reads SNHLY; CDR2 reads FYNNEI. V was trimmed by 9 bases and J by 4 bases, leaving 15 bases between them. TCRdb passed the RACE reads through MiXCR, listing each CDR3 protein once. The sample holds roughly 260,000 distinct CDR3 sequences, approximately 8.6% seen once. Documented time point: pre-sensitization, week 0. Described treatment: therapeutic diphenylcyclopropenone sensitization with weekly scalp DPC. The specimen comprised whole blood, sampled in connection with sensitization to the hapten diphenylcyclopropenone (DPC). The genes are TRBV2 and TRBJ1-2; weak D call: TRBD1 (6 bases). This receptor was identified in a woman aged 40 to 50 with alopecia areata. Some clones in this sample may be carry-over from other donors' samples. CDR3 DNA: TGTGCCAGTTCAGGGGCGGGTCCCTATGGCTACACCTTC. Encoded protein: CASSGAGPYGYTF.